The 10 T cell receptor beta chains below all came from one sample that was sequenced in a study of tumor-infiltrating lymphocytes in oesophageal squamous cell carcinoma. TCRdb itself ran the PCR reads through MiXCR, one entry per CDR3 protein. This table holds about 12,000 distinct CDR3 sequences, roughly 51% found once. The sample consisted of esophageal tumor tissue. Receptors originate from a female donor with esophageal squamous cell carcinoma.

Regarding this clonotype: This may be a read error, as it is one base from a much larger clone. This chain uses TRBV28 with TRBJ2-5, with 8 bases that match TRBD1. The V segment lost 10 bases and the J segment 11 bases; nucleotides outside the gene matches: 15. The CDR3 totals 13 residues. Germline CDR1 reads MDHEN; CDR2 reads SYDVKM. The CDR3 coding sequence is TGTGCCACCGTGGGGCAGGGGGCAGCTGAGCAGTACTTC. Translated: CATVGQGAAEQYF.

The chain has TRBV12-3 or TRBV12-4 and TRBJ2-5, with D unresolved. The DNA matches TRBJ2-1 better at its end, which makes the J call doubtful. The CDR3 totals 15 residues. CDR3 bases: TGTGCCAGCAGCCGCGGATTCTGGGGATACAATGAGCAGTTCTTC. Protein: CASSRGFWGYNEQFF.

The CDR3, as DNA: TGTGCCATCAGGGGTAGCACAGATACGCAGTATTTT. Its protein product is CAIRGSTDTQYF. J is TRBJ2-3 and V is TRBV10-3; no clear D. Trimming shortened V by 6 bases and J by 0 bases, and 4 bases separated the two germline ends. CDR1 is ENHRY and CDR2 is SYGVKD in the germline V gene. This CDR3 has 12 amino acids.

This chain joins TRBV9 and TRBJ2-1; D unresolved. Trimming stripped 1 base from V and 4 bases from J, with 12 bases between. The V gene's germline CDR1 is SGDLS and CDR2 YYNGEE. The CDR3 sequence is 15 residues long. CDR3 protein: CASSVSTVFYNEQFF. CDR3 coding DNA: TGTGCCAGCAGCGTAAGCACCGTGTTTTACAATGAGCAGTTCTTC.

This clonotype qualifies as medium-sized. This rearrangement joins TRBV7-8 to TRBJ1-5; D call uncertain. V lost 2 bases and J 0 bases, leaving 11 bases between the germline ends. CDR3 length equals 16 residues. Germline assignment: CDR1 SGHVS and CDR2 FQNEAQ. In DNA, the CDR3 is TGTGCCAGCAGCTTAAATGGTCCCTCTAGCAATCAGCCCCAGCATTTT. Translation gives CASSLNGPSSNQPQHF.

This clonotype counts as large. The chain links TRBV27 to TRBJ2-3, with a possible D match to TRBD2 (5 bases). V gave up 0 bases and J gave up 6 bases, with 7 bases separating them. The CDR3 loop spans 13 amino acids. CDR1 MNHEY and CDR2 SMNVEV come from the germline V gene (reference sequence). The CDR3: CASSLSRVDTQYF. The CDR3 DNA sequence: TGTGCCAGCAGTTTATCGAGGGTGGATACGCAGTATTTT.

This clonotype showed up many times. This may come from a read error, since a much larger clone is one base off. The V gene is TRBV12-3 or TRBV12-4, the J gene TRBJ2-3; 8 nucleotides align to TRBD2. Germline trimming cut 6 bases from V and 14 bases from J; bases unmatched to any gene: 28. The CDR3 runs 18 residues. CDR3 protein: CASSGGWVAGTNTGELYF. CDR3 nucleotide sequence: TGTGCCAGCAGCGGGGGTTGGGTAGCGGGAACGAACACCGGGGAGCTGTATTTT.

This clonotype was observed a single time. The CDR3 nucleotides are TGTGCCAGCAGCCATGGCGGGACTAGCGGGATCTCCTACGAGCAGTACTTC. Translating gives CASSHGGTSGISYEQYF. The rearrangement uses TRBV11-2 and TRBJ2-7; TRBD2 matches 13 bases. The CDR3 runs to 17 residues. J gave up 0 bases and V 5 bases, and 7 bases lay outside the gene matches. CDR1 SGHAT and CDR2 FQNNGV come from the germline V gene.

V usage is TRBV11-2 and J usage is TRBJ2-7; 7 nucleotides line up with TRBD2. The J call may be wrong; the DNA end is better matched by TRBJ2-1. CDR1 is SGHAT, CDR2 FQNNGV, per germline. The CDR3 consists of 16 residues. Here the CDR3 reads CASSLGGSGNYNEQFF. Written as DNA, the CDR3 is TGTGCCAGCAGCTTAGGTGGGAGCGGGAATTACAATGAGCAGTTCTTC.

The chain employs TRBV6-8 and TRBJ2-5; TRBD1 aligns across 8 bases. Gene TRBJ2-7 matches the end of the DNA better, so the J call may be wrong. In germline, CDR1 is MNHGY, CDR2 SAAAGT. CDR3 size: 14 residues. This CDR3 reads CASSRQGPSYEQYF. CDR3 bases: TGTGCCAGCAGTCGACAGGGGCCATCCTACGAGCAGTACTTC.